The 2 T cell receptor beta chains listed next were all sequenced from one sample in a study of CD8+ T cells in alopecia areata. RNA, once extracted, was reverse transcribed into cDNA for use as the sequencing template. Assay: immunoSEQ multiplex PCR; the TCRdb copy retains only in-frame clones and omits some. The table shows 200,000 or so clones, with around 62% occurring only once. The sample in question was CD4+ T cells sorted from blood, obtained at week 0. The source of these receptors is a human donor with alopecia areata.

The CDR3 region is CASSFGQGAVGTEQFF. For the CDR3, the DNA is TGCGCCAGCAGCTTTGGGCAGGGGGCCGTCGGGACTGAGCAGTTCTTC. The chain joins TRBV5-1 to TRBJ2-1, with 8 bases identical to TRBD1. The CDR3 spans 16 residues. Germline V gene data show CDR1 as SGHRS and CDR2 as YFSETQ. After removal of 2 bases from V and 9 bases from J, the junction contained 13 bases not matched to a gene.

The chain recombines TRBV29-1 with TRBJ2-7, with TRBD1 matching 7 bases. Germline V gene data show CDR1 as SQVTM and CDR2 as ANQGSEA. V lost 7 bases and J lost 9; bases outside the gene matches: 12. This CDR3 spans 12 amino acids. The CDR3 loop is CSGGRQGEGQYF. CDR3 bases: TGCAGCGGGGGGCGACAGGGTGAAGGGCAGTACTTC.